This paragraph reports one T cell receptor (beta chain). The CDR3 runs 16 residues. With 0 bases clipped from V and 8 bases from J, the junction kept 4 bases outside the gene matches. Germline V CDR1 and CDR2: LNHNV, YYDKDF (reference sequence). The source of the sample is a study of T cell responses to AZD1222 COVID-19 vaccine. Sequenced by immunoSEQ multiplex PCR; TCRdb stores in-frame clones only, minus some. Of 150,000 to 200,000 clones listed, about nine tenths are singletons. The chain couples TRBV15 to TRBJ2-1, with TRBD2 matching 13 bases. The TCR originated in an adult in good health. The sample in question was peripheral blood, obtained on day 0 of AZD1222 vaccination. DNA of the CDR3: TGTGCCACCAGCAGAGAGGGACTAGCGGGAAGCGATGAGCAGTTCTTC. Protein: CATSREGLAGSDEQFF.